The 20 T cell receptor beta chains in this list originate from one sample, sequenced in a study of T cells in Graves' hyperthyroidism and ophthalmopathy. Amplified TCR beta CDR3 regions derived from RNA transcripts. The TCR CDR3 was amplified in a first-round RT-PCR using the HTBI primer set. Each CDR3 protein is one row after TCRdb ran MiXCR on the multiplex PCR reads. The table records approximately 600,000 distinct CDR3 sequences, about 14% of them present only once. Sample: blood. These receptors originate from a young woman with Graves' hyperthyroidism that later progressed to Graves' ophthalmopathy.

This clonotype was counted ten times or more. This CDR3 reads CASSLERLAGYYEQFF. The CDR3 nucleotides read TGTGCCAGCAGCTTAGAGCGACTAGCGGGATATTATGAGCAGTTCTTC. The V call is TRBV11-2, the J call TRBJ2-1; 11 positions agree with TRBD2. The CDR3 extends over 16 amino acids. Trimming removed 0 bases from V and 8 bases from J; junction bases left unmatched: 6. Germline CDR1 is SGHAT and CDR2 is FQNNGV.

This clonotype appeared a few times. The chain has TRBV7-3 and TRBJ1-1, with D unresolved. CDR1 and CDR2 from the germline V gene are SGHTA and FQGTGA. Trimming left V 5 bases short and J 4 bases short, with 14 bases between. CDR3 length equals 14 residues. Here the CDR3 reads CASSPIGVGTEAFF. The CDR3 DNA reads TGTGCCAGCAGCCCGATTGGGGTAGGCACTGAAGCTTTCTTT.

This clonotype was recorded at least ten times. This chain joins TRBV11-2 and TRBJ1-4; D is unresolved. V was clipped by 6 bases and J by 5 bases, with 10 bases between them. The CDR3 runs to 13 residues. Germline V gives CDR1 SGHAT, CDR2 FQNNGV. The CDR3 DNA is TGTGCCAGCAGACGAGACCCAAATGAAAAACTGTTTTTT. It encodes CASRRDPNEKLFF.

This clonotype was counted ten times or more. This chain joins TRBV7-6 and TRBJ2-1; 11 bases match TRBD1. Germline V lookup: CDR1 SGHVS, CDR2 FNYEAQ. V shed 1 base and J 7 bases; nucleotides not matched to a gene: 3. The CDR3 length is 15 residues. CDR3 loop: CASSLEGQGGNEQFF. DNA for the CDR3: TGTGCCAGCAGCTTAGAGGGACAGGGGGGAAATGAGCAGTTCTTC.

The CDR3 nucleotides read TGCGCCAGCAGCTTGGATTCGTCCATATATTTT. It yields the protein CASSLDSSIYF. This rearrangement joins TRBV5-1 to TRBJ1-3; D ambiguous. V was pared by 0 bases and J by 11 bases, with 6 bases between. Germline V gives CDR1 SGHRS, CDR2 YFSETQ. There are 11 residues in the CDR3.

V gene TRBV30 combines with J gene TRBJ2-7; D may correspond to TRBD1 or TRBD2 (5 bases each). Germline values: CDR1 GTSNPN, CDR2 SVGIG (reference sequence). The CDR3 covers 14 residues. Between the trimmed V and J ends, which lost 4 bases and 0 bases, there was a span of 13 bases. CDR3 loop: CAWKPGPNSYEQYF. The CDR3 coding sequence is TGTGCCTGGAAACCGGGACCAAACTCCTACGAGCAGTACTTC.

This clonotype was seen ten or more times. The chain carries TRBV24-1 and TRBJ1-2; D might be TRBD1 (5 bases). Germline CDR1 reads KGHDR; CDR2 reads SFDVKD. V lost 0 bases to trimming and J lost 7 bases, with 11 bases between them. The CDR3 loop spans 14 amino acids. CDR3 residues: CATSDLSGRAGYTF. The CDR3 DNA reads as TGTGCCACCAGTGATTTGTCAGGGAGAGCTGGCTACACCTTC.

In its sample, this clonotype was seen many times. The chain uses TRBV12-3 or TRBV12-4 and TRBJ2-2; TRBD1 matches 7 bases. J was trimmed by 4 bases and V by 7 bases; bases with no gene match: 9. The CDR3 runs 15 residues. CDR3 residues: CASTPRTGLTGELFF. The CDR3 DNA follows: TGTGCCAGCACCCCCCGGACAGGTCTCACCGGGGAGCTGTTTTTT.

The rearrangement uses TRBV5-5 and TRBJ2-3; D gene ambiguous. Germline V lookup: CDR1 SGHKS, CDR2 YYEKEE (reference sequence). The CDR3 extends over 15 amino acids. V lost 0 bases and J lost 0, with 8 bases in between. CDR3 coding DNA: TGTGCCAGCAGCTTGGCCCGGGCTAGCACAGATACGCAGTATTTT. It specifies CASSLARASTDTQYF.

This clonotype was found many times. This chain joins TRBV11-3 and TRBJ2-3; 10 bases match TRBD2. In germline, CDR1 is SGHNT, CDR2 YENEEA. The CDR3 totals 16 residues. V shed 6 bases and J 4 bases; nucleotides not matched to a gene: 10. The DNA of the CDR3 is TGTGCCAGCAGTAATCTAGCGGGAGAGTTCGCAGATACGCAGTATTTT. This gives the protein CASSNLAGEFADTQYF.

There are many counts of this clonotype. The chain couples TRBV28 to TRBJ2-7; 7 bases align to TRBD1. Germline V gene data show CDR1 as MDHEN and CDR2 as SYDVKM. V shed 5 bases and J 9 bases; nucleotides not matched to a gene: 19. This CDR3 spans 16 amino acids. The CDR3 DNA is TGTGCCAGCAGTCTCGCTGGACAGGAGCTCCTAAGAGGGCAGTACTTC. Protein sequence: CASSLAGQELLRGQYF.

This clonotype came up many times. The chain is built from TRBV19 and TRBJ1-1, with D possibly matching TRBD1 (5 bases). CDR1 is LNHDA and CDR2 is SQIVND in the germline V gene (reference sequence). V lost 4 bases, J lost 1 base, and 10 bases lay in between. CDR3 length: 14 amino acids. As DNA, the CDR3 is TGTGCCAGTAGTACGGGACGTGGGAACACTGAAGCTTTCTTT. Amino acid sequence: CASSTGRGNTEAFF.

This clonotype was counted at least ten times. V gene TRBV11-2 combines with J gene TRBJ2-7; tentative D call: TRBD2 (6 bases). V gave up 0 bases and J gave up 2 bases, with 11 bases separating them. This CDR3 spans 15 amino acids. Germline CDR1 SGHAT, CDR2 FQNNGV. CDR3 nucleotide sequence: TGTGCCAGCAGCTTAGAGCCCGGAGGGGCCTACGAGCAGTACTTC. Residues: CASSLEPGGAYEQYF.

There are a few counts of this clonotype. V and J are TRBV3-2 and TRBJ2-1; TRBD1 is taken as the D call from the table, unchecked against the DNA. TRBV3-2 is listed as a pseudogene. The CDR3 extends over 16 amino acids. CDR3 in amino acids: CASSQVLYRGQREQFF. CDR3 coding DNA: TGTGCCAGCAGCCAAGTCTTGTACAGGGGGCAACGGGAGCAGTTCTTC.

This clonotype came up many times. This rearrangement joins TRBV28 to TRBJ2-2; D gene uncertain. In germline, CDR1 is MDHEN, CDR2 SYDVKM. This CDR3 is built from 14 residues. Between the trimmed V and J ends, which lost 3 bases and 7 bases, there was a span of 12 bases. CDR3 in DNA: TGTGCCAGCAGTTTCCGGATCTCGGGCGGGGAGCTGTTTTTT. Its translation: CASSFRISGGELFF.

This clonotype appeared many times. J is TRBJ2-7 and V is TRBV28; D is undetermined. Trimming cost V 4 bases and J 2 bases, with 9 bases left between them. Germline V gene lookup returns CDR1 MDHEN and CDR2 SYDVKM. The CDR3 is 13 amino acids. The CDR3 spells CASSSEAPYEQYF. The CDR3 DNA reads TGTGCCAGCAGTTCAGAGGCTCCCTACGAGCAGTACTTC.

This clonotype was seen many times. The chain recombines TRBV20-1 with TRBJ2-1; D is perhaps TRBD1 (6 bases). The germline CDR1 and CDR2 sequences are DFQATT and SNEGSKA (reference sequence). This CDR3 comprises 14 residues. V lost 3 bases and J lost 6, with 15 bases in between. The CDR3 spells CSASLPGVGNEQFF. CDR3 sequence (DNA): TGCAGTGCTAGTCTACCAGGGGTAGGCAATGAGCAGTTCTTC.

The table lists this clonotype with many counts. This sequence joins TRBV6-1 and TRBJ1-2; D remains unclear. V lost 1 base, J lost 2 bases, and 2 bases lay in between. There are 12 residues in the CDR3. CDR1 is MNHNS, CDR2 SASEGT, per germline. DNA for the CDR3: TGTGCCAGCAGTGAAGGGAACTATGGCTACACCTTC. Residues: CASSEGNYGYTF.

The chain employs TRBV19 and TRBJ1-2; TRBD1 agrees at 7 bases. The V gene's germline CDR1 is LNHDA and CDR2 SQIVND (reference sequence). Trimming removed 7 bases from V and 0 bases from J; junction bases left unmatched: 8. CDR3 length equals 15 residues. The CDR3 sequence is CASNIQGTANYGYTF. CDR3 in DNA: TGTGCCAGTAACATCCAGGGGACAGCTAACTATGGCTACACCTTC.

This clonotype showed up many times. The chain combines TRBV12-3 or TRBV12-4 with TRBJ2-1, with D hard to call. Trimming shortened V by 7 bases and J by 0 bases, and 13 bases separated the two germline ends. The CDR3 length is 15 residues. DNA for the CDR3: TGTGCCAGCAAGGCCGGCGGAAGCTCCTACAATGAGCAGTTCTTC. Its protein is CASKAGGSSYNEQFF.